One and the same sample provided the 31 T cell receptor beta chains below, sequenced in a study. TCRdb independently ran MiXCR on the 5' RACE reads; one entry per CDR3 protein. The sample has roughly 30,000 distinct CDR3 sequences, over 25% seen once. Cells sorted as Tregs were CD4+, CD25+ and CD127-/low. Input material: tumor-infiltrating Tregs sorted from the breast tumor. The receptors derive from a female donor with breast cancer.

This clonotype was found a few times. J is TRBJ1-2 and V is TRBV6-5; a weak D match, TRBD1 (6 bases). The CDR3 is 15 amino acids. Trimming left V 1 base short and J 6 bases short, with 15 bases between. Germline V gene data show CDR1 as MNHEY and CDR2 as SVGAGI. The CDR3 here is CASSYWGGGSHGYTF. The CDR3 DNA sequence: TGTGCCAGCAGTTACTGGGGGGGCGGGTCGCATGGCTACACCTTC.

This clonotype was counted a few times. Since a much larger clone is just one base distant, this may be a read error. The CDR3 coding sequence is TGTGCCAGCACGGACAGGCGGAACACTGGAGCTTTCTTT. It translates to CASTDRRNTGAFF. The chain uses TRBV6-5 and TRBJ1-1; 7 bases map to TRBD1. The V gene's germline CDR1 is MNHEY and CDR2 SVGAGI. There are 13 residues in the CDR3.

The chain uses TRBV20-1 and TRBJ1-5; 9 bases are a match to TRBD1. Germline V gene lookup returns CDR1 DFQATT and CDR2 SNEGSKA (reference sequence). The CDR3 loop spans 16 amino acids. The ends lost 6 bases at V and 0 bases at J; junction bases unmatched: 9. In DNA form, the CDR3 reads TGCAGTGCCTGGGACAGGGAGAGGGATAGCAATCAGCCCCAGCATTTT. This codes for CSAWDRERDSNQPQHF.

This clonotype was counted at least ten times. The rearrangement links TRBV7-9 to TRBJ1-4; no clear D. V shed 5 bases and J shed 10 bases, with 20 bases lying between them. CDR1 is SEHNR and CDR2 is FQNEAQ in the germline V gene (reference sequence). The CDR3 contains 15 residues. This CDR3 is CASSTPRRQEGKLFF. CDR3 bases: TGTGCCAGCAGCACACCGAGAAGGCAAGAGGGAAAACTGTTTTTT. Full variable domain (outside the CDR3, taken from reference TRBV7-9 and TRBJ1-4): DTGVSQNPRHKITKRGQNVTFRCDPISEHNRLYWYRQTLGQGPEFLTYFQNEAQLEKSRLLSDRFSAERPKGSFSTLEIQRTEQGDSAMYLCASSTPRRQEGKLFFGSGTQLSVL.

This clonotype was counted only a few times. The rearrangement links TRBV12-3 or TRBV12-4 to TRBJ2-1, with D hard to call. V was trimmed by 8 bases and J by 7 bases, leaving 12 bases between them. This CDR3 region has 12 residues. The CDR3 reads CASALQQNEQFF. DNA of the CDR3: TGTGCCAGCGCCCTCCAGCAAAATGAGCAGTTCTTC.

In its sample, this clonotype is medium-sized. V is TRBV9 and J is TRBJ2-2, with D possibly TRBD2 on 7 matching bases. The CDR3 is 15 amino acids. Trimming removed 6 bases from V and 1 base from J, with 13 bases in between. Germline CDR1 and CDR2: SGDLS and YYNGEE. The CDR3 spells CASTEGGRNTGELFF. The DNA of the CDR3 is TGTGCCAGCACTGAGGGGGGGCGGAACACCGGGGAGCTGTTTTTT.

This clonotype showed up just once. A much larger clone sits a single nucleotide away, making a read error possible. The rearrangement links TRBV7-8 to TRBJ2-5, with 7 bases fitting TRBD1. The CDR3 spans 15 residues. Germline assignment: CDR1 SGHVS and CDR2 FQNEAQ. The CDR3 loop reads CASSSGQRKRETRYF. The CDR3 nucleotides are TGTGCCAGCAGCTCGGGACAGAGAAAAAGAGAGACCCGGTACTTC.

The CDR3 here is CASSLSFRVAGTGNGYTF. CDR3 nucleotides: TGTGCCAGCAGCTTAAGTTTCCGGGTAGCCGGGACAGGCAATGGCTACACCTTC. J is TRBJ1-2 and V is TRBV11-3, with 8 bases fitting TRBD1. Trimming at V came to 2 bases and at J to 6 bases, leaving 17 bases not matched to a gene. Germline V lookup: CDR1 SGHNT, CDR2 YENEEA. The CDR3 consists of 18 residues.

Comments on this clonotype: One base away lies a much larger clone, so this may be a sequencing read error. The chain uses TRBV7-8 and TRBJ1-5, with D possibly matching TRBD1 (6 bases). CDR3 length: 17 amino acids. The germline V gene encodes CDR1 SGHVS and CDR2 FQNEAQ. The CDR3 spells CASSPMVLGGGNQAQHF. The DNA for the CDR3 is TGTGCCAGCAGCCCTATGGTTCTAGGGGGGGGCAATCAGGCCCAGCATTTT.

This clonotype was seen ten or more times. CDR3 DNA sequence: TGCGCCAGCAGCTTGGGCGGGGCCTCCTACAATGAGCAGTTCTTC. Translating gives CASSLGGASYNEQFF. The rearrangement links TRBV5-1 to TRBJ2-1, with D possibly being TRBD2 (6 bases). The germline CDR1 and CDR2 sequences are SGHRS and YFSETQ. V shed 0 bases and J shed 0 bases, with 7 bases lying between them. This CDR3 is 15 amino acids long.

This clonotype has a count of ten or more. The gene calls are TRBV20-1 and TRBJ2-1, with 7 bases matching TRBD1. The CDR3 is made up of 14 amino acids. Trimming took 6 bases from V and 5 from J; bases not matched to a gene: 10. Germline V CDR1 and CDR2: DFQATT, SNEGSKA (reference sequence). Written as DNA, the CDR3 is TGCAGTGCGGAACAGGGGACCCTCAACAATGAGCAGTTCTTC. Amino acids: CSAEQGTLNNEQFF.

Comment on this clonotype: At one boundary the junction diverges from the germline segment, which might be a read error. The chain joins TRBV20-1 to TRBJ2-1, with D perhaps matching TRBD1 (6 bases). The CDR3 runs to 12 residues. The germline V gene has CDR1 DFQATT and CDR2 SNEGSKA (reference sequence). CDR3 residues: CGASTGYNEQFF. CDR3 nucleotide sequence: TGCGGTGCCTCGACAGGCTACAATGAGCAGTTCTTC.

Points on this clonotype: A much larger clone lies one base from this, so it may be a read error. The chain links TRBV7-3 to TRBJ1-2; no firm D call. V dropped 5 bases and J dropped 8 bases, with 15 bases sitting between them. The germline V gene encodes CDR1 SGHTA and CDR2 FQGTGA. This CDR3 region has 13 residues. The CDR3 DNA reads as TGTGCCAGCAGCCCAGAGACGGGTGGCGGCTACACCTTC. Its protein product is CASSPETGGGYTF.

V gene TRBV20-1 combines with J gene TRBJ2-3; 12 bases map to TRBD2. This CDR3 has 17 residues. Per germline, CDR1 DFQATT and CDR2 SNEGSKA (reference sequence). V trimming: 5 bases; J trimming: 3 bases; junction bases outside the gene matches: 12. The CDR3 DNA reads as TGCAGTGCTCAAAGACTAGCGGGAGCTTTGGGAACAGATACGCAGTATTTT. Residues: CSAQRLAGALGTDTQYF.

This clonotype was seen ten or more times. This sequence joins TRBV6-5 and TRBJ2-3, with 7 bases identical to TRBD1. After removal of 4 bases from V and 1 base from J, the junction contained 8 bases not matched to a gene. The CDR3 totals 16 residues. The V gene's germline CDR1 is MNHEY and CDR2 SVGAGI. CDR3 bases: TGTGCCAGCAGTTTAACAGGGGTTGGCCGCACAGATACGCAGTATTTT. As protein: CASSLTGVGRTDTQYF.

The V gene is TRBV11-2, the J gene TRBJ2-1; D might be TRBD2 (6 bases). Germline CDR1 and CDR2: SGHAT and FQNNGV. This CDR3 spans 15 amino acids. V was trimmed by 5 bases and J by 6 bases, leaving 17 bases between them. The CDR3 region has the DNA TGTGCCAGCAGCCTTGAAGGAGGGCCCTGCAATGAGCAGTTCTTC. It translates to CASSLEGGPCNEQFF. Complete variable domain (other parts from reference TRBV11-2 and TRBJ2-1): EAGVAQSPRYKIIEKRQSVAFWCNPISGHATLYWYQQILGQGPKLLIQFQNNGVVDDSQLPKDRFSAERLKGVDSTLKIQPAKLEDSAVYLCASSLEGGPCNEQFFGPGTRLTVL.

The rearrangement uses TRBV6-1 and TRBJ1-2; D not resolved. Trimming cost V 4 bases and J 4 bases, with 7 bases left between them. Germline values: CDR1 MNHNS, CDR2 SASEGT. The CDR3 runs 12 residues. DNA for the CDR3: TGTGCCAGCAGTGTGGGGTCCTATGGCTACACCTTC. It is translated as CASSVGSYGYTF.

This clonotype was seen more than once but under ten times. The J gene is TRBJ2-1, the V gene TRBV4-2, with TRBD2 matching 10 bases. J lost 5 bases, V lost 1 base, and 8 bases had no gene match. CDR1 and CDR2 (germline): LGHNA, YNFKEQ. CDR3 size: 17 residues. Here the CDR3 DNA reads TGTGCCAGCAGCCAAGTAAGCGGGAGGGCGTCGGACAATGAGCAGTTCTTC. Residues: CASSQVSGRASDNEQFF.

Many counts were recorded for this clonotype. The chain links TRBV29-1 to TRBJ1-2; D not certain. CDR3 length: 13 residues. V lost 3 bases and J lost 4, with 12 bases in between. From germline, CDR1 is SQVTM and CDR2 ANQGSEA. The CDR3 spells CSVEDPLGYGYTF. Here the CDR3 DNA reads TGCAGCGTTGAGGATCCCCTCGGCTATGGCTACACCTTC. The full variable domain, completed using reference TRBV29-1 and TRBJ1-2, is SAVISQKPSRDICQRGTSLTIQCQVDSQVTMMFWYRQQPGQSLTLIATANQGSEATYESGFVIDKFPISRPNLTFSTLTVSNMSPEDSSIYLCSVEDPLGYGYTFGSGTRLTVV.

The table lists this clonotype with a count of one. A much more abundant neighbour one base away suggests this may be a read error. The chain couples TRBV6-1 to TRBJ1-3, with D possibly TRBD1 on 6 matching bases. Trimming shortened V by 6 bases and J by 2 bases, and 14 bases separated the two germline ends. From germline, CDR1 is MNHNS and CDR2 SASEGT. This CDR3 spans 15 amino acids. The CDR3 DNA follows: TGTGCCAGCAGCCCTTTGGACAGCCCTGGAAACACCATATATTTT. Translating gives CASSPLDSPGNTIYF.

The V gene is TRBV20-1, the J gene TRBJ1-1, with D hard to call. The CDR3 runs 11 residues. The V gene lost 3 bases and the J gene lost 9 bases, with 11 bases spanning the gap. Germline V gives CDR1 DFQATT, CDR2 SNEGSKA (reference sequence). This CDR3 reads CSARDGMKAFF. CDR3 nucleotide sequence: TGCAGTGCTAGGGACGGAATGAAAGCTTTCTTT.

The chain employs TRBV25-1 and TRBJ2-1, with D perhaps matching TRBD2 (6 bases). V shed 3 bases and J shed 3 bases, with 12 bases lying between them. The CDR3 covers 15 residues. The V gene's germline CDR1 is MGHDK and CDR2 SYGVNS. CDR3 nucleotide sequence: TGTGCCAGCAGTGATTCCCCGGAGGGCTACAATGAGCAGTTCTTC. As protein: CASSDSPEGYNEQFF. Drawing the rest from reference TRBV25-1 and TRBJ2-1, the complete variable domain is EADIYQTPRYLVIGTGKKITLECSQTMGHDKMYWYQQDPGMELHLIHYSYGVNSTEKGDLSSESTVSRIRTEHFPLTLESARPSHTSQYLCASSDSPEGYNEQFFGPGTRLTVL.

This clonotype is medium-sized in the sample. The CDR3 DNA reads as TGTGCCAGCAGCCAAATAAACACTGAAGCTTTCTTT. This sequence encodes CASSQINTEAFF. The genes are TRBV3-1 and TRBJ1-1; no definite D call. The V end lost 2 bases, the J end lost 2 bases, and 3 bases lay between the germline ends. The CDR3 is 12 amino acids. Germline V CDR1 and CDR2: LGHDT, YNNKEL (reference sequence).

This clonotype appeared many times. J is TRBJ2-1 and V is TRBV5-4; 13 positions match TRBD2. The CDR3 is made up of 15 amino acids. Trimming cost V 4 bases and J 9 bases; bases outside gene matches: 7. Per the germline V gene, CDR1 is SGHNT and CDR2 is YYREEE (reference sequence). The chain's CDR3 is CASSRGLAGFVEQFF. Written as DNA, the CDR3 is TGTGCCAGCAGCAGGGGACTAGCGGGATTTGTTGAGCAGTTCTTC.

In its sample, this clonotype was seen once. The chain is built from TRBV28 and TRBJ2-1, with D unresolved. CDR1 is MDHEN, CDR2 SYDVKM, per germline. CDR3 length: 15 amino acids. V was shortened by 3 bases and J by 0 bases, with 9 bases between the two germline ends. The CDR3 nucleotides are TGTGCCAGCAGTTTGGGCGTCTACTCCTACAATGAGCAGTTCTTC. This codes for CASSLGVYSYNEQFF.

This clonotype has only a few counts. This sequence joins TRBV2 and TRBJ2-2; D possibly corresponds to TRBD2 (5 bases). The germline CDR1 and CDR2 sequences are SNHLY and FYNNEI. Trimming removed 5 bases from V and 5 bases from J, with 15 bases in between. The CDR3 totals 15 residues. The CDR3 here is CASSISQRRTGELFF. As DNA, the CDR3 is TGTGCCAGCAGTATATCTCAACGGAGGACCGGGGAGCTGTTTTTT.

The V gene is TRBV3-1, the J gene TRBJ2-1; 8 bases align to TRBD2. Per germline, CDR1 LGHDT and CDR2 YNNKEL (reference sequence). The J segment lost 2 bases and the V segment lost 1 base, leaving 4 bases of the junction unmatched. CDR3 length: 16 residues. As DNA, the CDR3 is TGTGCCAGCAGCCAAGGGTTTAGCGGGACCTACAATGAGCAGTTCTTC. Translated, it gives CASSQGFSGTYNEQFF.

The rearrangement links TRBV2 to TRBJ2-1; possibly TRBD2 for D (6 bases). The CDR3 contains 14 residues. Germline values: CDR1 SNHLY, CDR2 FYNNEI. V lost 4 bases to trimming and J lost 4 bases, with 11 bases between them. The chain's CDR3 is CASSGGEAYNEQFF. The CDR3 region has the DNA TGTGCCAGCAGTGGGGGGGAGGCTTACAATGAGCAGTTCTTC.

The chain couples TRBV5-6 to TRBJ2-1, with D possibly matching TRBD1 (6 bases). In germline, CDR1 is SGHDT, CDR2 YYEEEE. The CDR3 is 15 amino acids. Trimming took 5 bases from V and 1 from J, leaving 13 bases between them. CDR3 coding DNA: TGTGCCAGCAGAACAGGGCTCCTTTCCTACAATGAGCAGTTCTTC. Protein: CASRTGLLSYNEQFF.

V is TRBV3-1 and J is TRBJ1-4, with D tentatively TRBD1 (6 bases). The CDR3 contains 15 residues. From germline, CDR1 is LGHDT and CDR2 YNNKEL (reference sequence). Trimming took 4 bases from V and 7 from J, leaving 16 bases between them. The CDR3 nucleotides read TGTGCCAGCAGCCTAATTGGACAGCGACCTGAAAAACTGTTTTTT. Residues: CASSLIGQRPEKLFF.

This clonotype appeared many times. The chain is built from TRBV6-1 and TRBJ2-1; perhaps TRBD2 as D (7 bases). The CDR3 runs 15 residues. The V end lost 6 bases, the J end lost 0 bases, and 12 bases lay between the germline ends. CDR1 is MNHNS, CDR2 SASEGT, per germline. Here the CDR3 DNA reads TGTGCCAGCAGGGCCCGGGGGGCCTCCTACAATGAGCAGTTCTTC. This translates into CASRARGASYNEQFF.